This T cell receptor (beta chain) stems from a study of cytomegalovirus exposure and HLA in healthy donors. Regarding the study as a whole: Most TCR sequences showed up rarely, but some public TCRs showed up in many donors. Sequencing had likely introduced a cluster of highly shared sequence variants as an artifact.

PCR employed 60 Vbeta and 13 Jbeta primers. Assay: immunoSEQ multiplex PCR; the TCRdb copy retains only in-frame clones and omits some. The sample has 200,000 to 250,000 clones, approximately 70% seen once; the top ten hold 2.6%. A word on this clone: Antigen unknown.

Germline CDR1 reads LNHDA; CDR2 reads SQIVND (reference sequence). Trimming shortened V by 5 bases and J by 3 bases, and 14 bases separated the two germline ends. The CDR3 runs to 15 residues. The chain has TRBV19 and TRBJ1-5; D perhaps matches TRBD1 (6 bases). Source material: PBMCs. The source is a man aged 35 to 55 in good health and CMV-seropositive. CDR3 region: CASSEAGGYNQPQHF. The CDR3 region has the DNA TGTGCCAGTAGTGAGGCGGGGGGCTACAATCAGCCCCAGCATTTT.